This T cell receptor beta chain was observed in a study of cytomegalovirus exposure and HLA in healthy donors. General study findings and limits: Accurate prediction of HLA-A and HLA-B alleles (for most subjects) was reportedly achieved from TCR beta sequences. In a later analysis, common viral pathogens appeared linked to several of the most significant clusters. The study put some 150 TCR beta chains on its list as cytomegalovirus-associated. Most TCR beta V segments were productive about 87% or about 30% of the time in an earlier analysis.

A note on this clone: Its target is not known.

Primers: 60 Vbeta forward and 13 Jbeta reverse. Data came from immunoSEQ multiplex PCR; TCRdb stores just in-frame clones and leaves some out. This table has some 130,000 clones, over 50% appearing once. This TCR was recovered from a human donor in good health. The specimen was PBMCs.

Here the CDR3 DNA reads TGTGCCAGCAGCGCCAGGGGGATCGACTATGGCTACACCTTC. Protein product: CASSARGIDYGYTF. The chain links TRBV7-2 to TRBJ1-2; 7 positions agree with TRBD1. V was clipped by 5 bases and J by 3 bases; unmatched bases: 6. CDR1 is SGHTA and CDR2 is FQGNSA in the germline V gene. The CDR3 sequence is 14 residues long.